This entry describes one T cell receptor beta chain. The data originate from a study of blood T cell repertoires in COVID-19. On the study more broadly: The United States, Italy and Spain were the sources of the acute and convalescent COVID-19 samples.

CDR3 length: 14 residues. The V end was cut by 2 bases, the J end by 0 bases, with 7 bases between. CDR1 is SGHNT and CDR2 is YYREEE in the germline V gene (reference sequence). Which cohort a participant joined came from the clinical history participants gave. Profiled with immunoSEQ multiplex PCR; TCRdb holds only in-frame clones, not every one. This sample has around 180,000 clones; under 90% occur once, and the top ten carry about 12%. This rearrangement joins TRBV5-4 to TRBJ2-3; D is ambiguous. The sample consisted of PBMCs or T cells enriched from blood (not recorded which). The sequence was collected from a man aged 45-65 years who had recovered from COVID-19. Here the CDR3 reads CASSFSTSTDTQYF. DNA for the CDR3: TGTGCCAGCAGCTTTTCGACTAGCACAGATACGCAGTATTTT.